Listed here are 22 T cell receptor beta chains from one sample, sequenced in a study of cytomegalovirus exposure and HLA in healthy donors listed by TCRdb under 2017. The method behind the library was the immunoSEQ multiplex PCR assay. The multiplex PCR relied on a mix of 60 forward primers for TCR Vbeta segments and 13 reverse primers for TCR Jbeta segments. The table was pulled from immuneACCESS by TCRdb, which kept in-frame rearrangements only. Such tables lose some clones; where checked, under half of the loss comes from unresolved V genes, and the rest has no known cause. The sample includes approximately 170,000 clones, with 75% to 90% observed a single time. The top ten constitute under 3% of the sample. Input material: PBMCs. The origin of the receptors is a male donor in good health and CMV-seronegative.

The genes are TRBV6-1 and TRBJ2-7, with D perhaps matching TRBD2 (6 bases). There are 15 residues in the CDR3. The V end lost 2 bases, the J end lost 0 bases, and 11 bases lay between the germline ends. CDR1 and CDR2 from the germline V gene are MNHNS and SASEGT. The CDR3 reads CASSETVAASYEQYF. The CDR3 coding sequence is TGTGCCAGCAGTGAAACGGTAGCGGCCTCCTACGAGCAGTACTTC.

The genes are TRBV5-5 and TRBJ1-2; the match to TRBD1 covers 10 bases. CDR1 is SGHKS, CDR2 YYEKEE, per germline (reference sequence). CDR3 length equals 17 residues. Trimming cost V 4 bases and J 4 bases; bases outside gene matches: 13. The CDR3 DNA follows: TGTGCCAGCAGCCACCAATCGACAGGGGGCTTTGTCTATGGCTACACCTTC. It yields the protein CASSHQSTGGFVYGYTF.

The chain is built from TRBV6-1 and TRBJ1-5; D possibly corresponds to TRBD1 (5 bases). The CDR3 spans 16 residues. Germline V CDR1 and CDR2: MNHNS, SASEGT. Trimming shortened V by 0 bases and J by 5 bases, and 14 bases separated the two germline ends. CDR3 sequence reads: CASSEARGPGDQPQHF. The CDR3 DNA sequence: TGTGCCAGCAGTGAAGCGCGGGGACCCGGGGATCAGCCCCAGCATTTT.

The CDR3 coding sequence is TGTGCCAGCAGTTTGACAGGGATCCCCACAGATACGCAGTATTTT. Amino acids: CASSLTGIPTDTQYF. This chain joins TRBV7-2 and TRBJ2-3; 7 nucleotides align to TRBD1. CDR3 length: 15 residues. Germline V gene data show CDR1 as SGHTA and CDR2 as FQGNSA. Losses at the gene ends were 6 bases for V and 2 bases for J; bases not matched to a gene: 8.

The chain carries TRBV5-8 and TRBJ1-5; the D is unclear. This CDR3 has 14 residues. Trimming shortened V by 0 bases and J by 5 bases, and 9 bases separated the two germline ends. CDR1 SGHTS and CDR2 YDEGEE come from the germline V gene. In nucleotides, the CDR3 is TGTGCCAGCAGCTTGGAGTCAGGATATCAGCCCCAGCATTTT. The encoded protein is CASSLESGYQPQHF.

The J gene is TRBJ2-1, the V gene TRBV6-6; no clear D gene. The ends were cut back, 3 bases at V and 8 bases at J, with 5 bases in the middle. The CDR3 loop spans 11 amino acids. Germline V gene data show CDR1 as MNHNY and CDR2 as SVGAGI (reference sequence). In DNA form, the CDR3 reads TGTGCCAGCAGTTATTCGGATGAGCAGTTCTTC. This codes for CASSYSDEQFF.

The V gene is TRBV19, the J gene TRBJ2-5, with 7 bases aligning to TRBD1. The CDR3 is 15 residues long. Germline V gene data show CDR1 as LNHDA and CDR2 as SQIVND (reference sequence). After removal of 4 bases from V and 5 bases from J, the junction contained 10 bases not matched to a gene. The CDR3 protein is CASSTDYTGVETQYF. The DNA of the CDR3 is TGTGCCAGTAGTACCGACTATACAGGGGTGGAGACCCAGTACTTC.

The chain recombines TRBV5-1 with TRBJ2-3; 8 nucleotides agree with TRBD2. The V gene's germline CDR1 is SGHRS and CDR2 YFSETQ. Trimming removed 10 bases from V and 2 bases from J; junction bases left unmatched: 9. The CDR3 runs 14 residues. This CDR3 is CAGRLRGDTDTQYF. The CDR3 nucleotides are TGCGCCGGGCGCCTGCGGGGGGACACAGATACGCAGTATTTT.

This chain links TRBV6-4 with TRBJ2-1; D not certain. V lost 4 bases and J lost 5, with 18 bases in between. The CDR3 is 16 residues long. Germline CDR1 reads MRHNA; CDR2 reads SNTAGT. The CDR3 region is CASSANWPNSHNEQFF. Here the CDR3 DNA reads TGTGCCAGCAGTGCAAATTGGCCGAACAGCCACAATGAGCAGTTCTTC.

The V and J genes are TRBV7-8 and TRBJ2-7; tentatively, D is TRBD2 (5 bases). The CDR3 consists of 15 residues. The V end was cut by 1 base, the J end by 4 bases, with 14 bases between. The germline CDR1 and CDR2 sequences are SGHVS and FQNEAQ. This CDR3 reads CASSLELGALYEQYF. CDR3 DNA sequence: TGTGCCAGCAGCTTAGAGTTGGGAGCGCTTTACGAGCAGTACTTC.

The DNA for the CDR3 is TGCGCCAGCAGCCAAGATGTCTGGGACAGGGGTATGACTTTCTTT. Translated: CASSQDVWDRGMTFF. This chain uses TRBV4-3 with TRBJ1-1, with 10 bases identical to TRBD1. The CDR3 is made up of 15 amino acids. The V segment lost 0 bases and the J segment 12 bases; nucleotides outside the gene matches: 10. The V gene's germline CDR1 is LGHNA and CDR2 YSLEER.

The chain joins TRBV4-1 to TRBJ2-7; D may be TRBD2 (5 bases). With 4 bases removed from V and 0 bases from J, the gap between germline ends came to 10 bases. Germline CDR1 reads MGHRA; CDR2 reads YSYEKL. There are 14 residues in the CDR3. CDR3 residues: CASSPASRSYEQYF. Here the CDR3 DNA reads TGCGCCAGCAGCCCAGCTAGCCGCTCCTACGAGCAGTACTTC.

The V gene is TRBV7-8, the J gene TRBJ1-3; D might be TRBD1 (5 bases). This CDR3 contains 16 residues. V was clipped by 5 bases and J by 3 bases, with 17 bases between them. Germline V gene sequence: CDR1 SGHVS, CDR2 FQNEAQ. This chain's CDR3 is CASSQLGGSIGNTIYF. DNA for the CDR3: TGTGCCAGCAGCCAACTTGGGGGGTCGATTGGAAACACCATATATTTT.

The rearrangement links TRBV2 to TRBJ2-4; D is possibly TRBD2 (6 bases). The CDR3 runs 14 residues. The V end was cut by 10 bases, the J end by 6 bases, with 19 bases between. The germline V gene has CDR1 SNHLY and CDR2 FYNNEI. CDR3 region: CATNGGDDLNIQYF. The CDR3 DNA follows: TGTGCCACCAACGGAGGGGATGATTTAAACATTCAGTACTTC.

V is TRBV18 and J is TRBJ1-3; D ambiguous. Germline CDR1 is KGHSH and CDR2 is LQKENI. The CDR3 is 17 residues long. Trimming removed 0 bases at V and 0 bases at J, with 12 bases between. In DNA, the CDR3 is TGTGCCAGCTCACCACCGTCGGCAGACATCTCTGGAAACACCATATATTTT. Amino acids: CASSPPSADISGNTIYF.

This clone was detected only once. The V call is TRBV4-2, the J call TRBJ1-1; 7 bases match TRBD1. Trimming removed 5 bases from V and 1 base from J; junction bases left unmatched: 7. CDR3 size: 15 residues. CDR1 is LGHNA, CDR2 YNFKEQ, per germline. CDR3 in DNA: TGTGCCAGCAGCGTTAAGGACAGGTCGAACACTGAAGCTTTCTTT. Its protein product is CASSVKDRSNTEAFF.

The chain has TRBV6-1 and TRBJ1-2; TRBD1 aligns across 7 bases. The length of the CDR3 is 15 residues. Germline CDR1 is MNHNS and CDR2 is SASEGT. The junction had 9 bases not matched to a gene; V was cut back by 4 bases and J by 4 bases. The CDR3 coding sequence is TGTGCCAGCAGTGTCCGGACAGGAGCACCCTATGGCTACACCTTC. Translation: CASSVRTGAPYGYTF.

As to this clone: Other DNA sequences in the sample encode the same CDR3. The chain recombines TRBV6-5 with TRBJ1-2; D is uncertain. The germline V and J ends were trimmed by 5 bases and 0 bases, with 7 bases remaining between them. Germline-derived CDR1 and CDR2 are MNHEY and SVGAGI. This CDR3 is built from 13 residues. The CDR3 spells CASSRTANYGYTF. The CDR3 DNA follows: TGTGCCAGCAGTCGAACAGCTAACTATGGCTACACCTTC.

This chain uses TRBV6-5 with TRBJ2-7, with 9 bases lining up with TRBD1. The CDR3 is 14 residues long. The germline gives CDR1 MNHEY, CDR2 SVGAGI. With V trimmed by 4 bases and J by 6 bases, 7 bases remained unmatched. This chain's CDR3 is CASSSGQGSPEQYF. The CDR3 DNA reads as TGTGCCAGCAGTTCGGGACAGGGTTCCCCCGAGCAGTACTTC.

The chain couples TRBV6-5 to TRBJ1-2, with D possibly being TRBD1 (5 bases). The CDR3 runs to 14 residues. Trimming took off 6 bases at V and 0 bases at J, with 11 bases between the two ends. The germline V gene has CDR1 MNHEY and CDR2 SVGAGI. The CDR3 bases are TGTGCCAGCAGCCCAGACAGAGCTAACTATGGCTACACCTTC. Its protein product is CASSPDRANYGYTF.

The chain joins TRBV9 to TRBJ2-1; the D gene is possibly TRBD1 (6 bases). The ends were cut back, 5 bases at V and 1 base at J, with 10 bases in the middle. The germline V gene encodes CDR1 SGDLS and CDR2 YYNGEE. The CDR3 is made up of 14 amino acids. The CDR3 DNA sequence: TGTGCCAGCAGGCAGGGGATATCCTACAATGAGCAGTTCTTC. This translates into CASRQGISYNEQFF.

This clone came up a few times. V usage is TRBV6-1 and J usage is TRBJ2-1; weak D call: TRBD2 (5 bases). Per germline, CDR1 MNHNS and CDR2 SASEGT. V gave up 2 bases and J gave up 6 bases, with 11 bases separating them. The CDR3 is 14 residues long. CDR3 DNA sequence: TGTGCCAGCAGTGAAAGAGGAGGTAGCAATGAGCAGTTCTTC. Translating it yields CASSERGGSNEQFF.